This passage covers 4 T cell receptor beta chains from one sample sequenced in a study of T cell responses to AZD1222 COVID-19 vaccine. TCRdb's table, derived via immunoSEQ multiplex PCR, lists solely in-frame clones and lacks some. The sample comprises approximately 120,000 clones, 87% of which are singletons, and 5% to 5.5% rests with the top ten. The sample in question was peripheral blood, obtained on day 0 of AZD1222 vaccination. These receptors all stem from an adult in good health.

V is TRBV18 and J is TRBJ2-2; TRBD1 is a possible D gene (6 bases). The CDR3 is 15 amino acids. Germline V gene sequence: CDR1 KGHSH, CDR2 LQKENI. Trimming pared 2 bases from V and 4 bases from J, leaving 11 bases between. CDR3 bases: TGTGCCAGCTCACCAGCAGGGGCGGGCACCGGGGAGCTGTTTTTT. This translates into CASSPAGAGTGELFF.

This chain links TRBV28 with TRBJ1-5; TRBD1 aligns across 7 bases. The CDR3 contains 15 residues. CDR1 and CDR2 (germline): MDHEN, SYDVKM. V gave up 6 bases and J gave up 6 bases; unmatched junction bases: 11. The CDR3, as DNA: TGTGCCAGCAGCAAGCAACAGGGGAAAGGTCAGCCCCAGCATTTT. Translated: CASSKQQGKGQPQHF. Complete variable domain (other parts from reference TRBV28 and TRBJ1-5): DVKVTQSSRYLVKRTGEKVFLECVQDMDHENMFWYRQDPGLGLRLIYFSYDVKMKEKGDIPEGYSVSREKKERFSLILESASTNQTSMYLCASSKQQGKGQPQHFGDGTRLSIL.

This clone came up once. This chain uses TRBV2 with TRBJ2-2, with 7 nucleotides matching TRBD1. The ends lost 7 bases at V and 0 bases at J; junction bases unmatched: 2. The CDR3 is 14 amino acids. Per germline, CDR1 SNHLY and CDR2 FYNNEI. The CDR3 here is CASTTGTNTGELFF. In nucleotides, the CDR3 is TGTGCCAGCACGACAGGGACGAACACCGGGGAGCTGTTTTTT.

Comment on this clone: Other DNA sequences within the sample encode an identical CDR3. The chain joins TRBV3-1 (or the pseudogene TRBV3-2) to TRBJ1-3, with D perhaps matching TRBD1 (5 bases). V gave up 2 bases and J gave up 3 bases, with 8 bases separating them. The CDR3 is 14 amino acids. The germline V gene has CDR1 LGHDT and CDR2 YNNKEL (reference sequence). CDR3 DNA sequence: TGTGCCAGCAGCCAAACTGGGGGTGGAAACACCATATATTTT. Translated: CASSQTGGGNTIYF.